This T cell receptor (beta chain) is drawn from a study of radiotherapy plus CTLA-4 blockade in lung cancer (dated by TCRdb to the late 2010s). The study in broad terms: Among enrolled patients, around 18% had an objective response and 25% to 35% reached disease control. Findings and caveats that apply to the study as a whole: The strongest predictors of response were reported to be early dynamic shifts in blood T cell clones along with a rise in serum interferon-beta following radiation. After treatment with radiotherapy and ipilimumab, TCR clones that came from tumors expanded in the peripheral blood.

Library creation used the immunoSEQ multiplex PCR assay. TCRdb limited this immuneACCESS table to in-frame rearrangements with V and J called. A share of clones is missing; checked studies link under half to unresolved V genes, and the rest is unexplained. The sample table records about 40,000 clones; roughly 79% of these occur just once. Together, the top ten hold 20% to 25% of the sample. The junction shows trimming of 3 bases on V and 4 bases on J, plus 17 bases between the germline ends. Per the germline V gene, SGHRS is the CDR1 and YFSETQ is the CDR2. Including the terminal cysteine and phenylalanine, the CDR3 comprises 17 residues. The retained sequence is limited to the CDR3, 51 bases, with the frame set at the first base. As concerns this clone: Its recognized antigen is unknown. No quality values exist for individual bases; no much larger clone is one base distant.

The study tested focal radiation therapy combined with CTLA-4 blockade (ipilimumab) in patients with chemo-refractory metastatic non-small-cell lung cancer. Sequencing was performed on peripheral blood, taken from a patient treated with radiotherapy plus ipilimumab. The rearrangement joined TRBV5-1 to TRBJ2-6; the D gene is possibly TRBD2, with 6 bases matching. The sequence was obtained from a human donor with non-small cell lung cancer that progressed on radiotherapy plus ipilimumab. The sequence in DNA is TGCGCCAGCAGCTCTTCGGGAGCAACCGCCGGGGCCAACGTCCTGACTTTC. Its protein is CASSSSGATAGANVLTF. The entire variable domain, with the stretches around the CDR3 drawn from the reference TRBV5-1 and TRBJ2-6 proteins, is KAGVTQTPRYLIKTRGQQVTLSCSPISGHRSVSWYQQTPGQGLQFLFEYFSETQRNKGNFPGRFSGRQFSNSRSEMNVSTLELGDSALYLCASSSSGATAGANVLTFGAGSRLTVL.